The clone carrying this TCR beta chain occurred many times. MiXCR, run by TCRdb on the reads, gives a single entry per CDR3 protein. The sample carries roughly 500,000 distinct CDR3 sequences, approximately 17% recorded once. The sample comes from a study of T cell repertoires in cytomegalovirus infection. Trimming left V 6 bases short and J 7 bases short, with 12 bases between. Germline V gives CDR1 MGHRA, CDR2 YSYEKL. The CDR3 is 13 amino acids. Source material: CD8+ T cells from PBMCs. The sequence was collected from a human donor in good health (CMV status not recorded). Some clones in this sample may be carry-over from other donors' samples. The genes are TRBV4-1 and TRBJ1-4; no definite D call. DNA of the CDR3: TGCGCCAGCAGGAGCGGCGACGGTGAAAAACTGTTTTTT. It encodes CASRSGDGEKLFF.